The TCR beta chain described here comes from a study of blood T cell repertoires in COVID-19. Overall study context: Samples of COVID-19 (acute and convalescent) were obtained from the United States, Italy and Spain.

Measured with immunoSEQ multiplex PCR; TCRdb has only the in-frame clones, and not every one. The sample has about 130,000 clones; 75% to 85% are singletons. A Seattle source enrolled patients during active infection and followed them longitudinally. The source of this sequence is a woman aged 70-85 years with COVID-19, enrolled during active disease. The sample comprised peripheral blood.

CDR3 DNA sequence: TGTGCCAGCAGCATTACAGGGGGCCATCACTACGAGCAGTACTTC. Translated, it gives CASSITGGHHYEQYF. This sequence joins TRBV7-2 and TRBJ2-7, with 9 bases fitting TRBD1. This CDR3 contains 15 residues. Germline values: CDR1 SGHTA, CDR2 FQGNSA. V lost 5 bases and J lost 3; bases outside the gene matches: 8.